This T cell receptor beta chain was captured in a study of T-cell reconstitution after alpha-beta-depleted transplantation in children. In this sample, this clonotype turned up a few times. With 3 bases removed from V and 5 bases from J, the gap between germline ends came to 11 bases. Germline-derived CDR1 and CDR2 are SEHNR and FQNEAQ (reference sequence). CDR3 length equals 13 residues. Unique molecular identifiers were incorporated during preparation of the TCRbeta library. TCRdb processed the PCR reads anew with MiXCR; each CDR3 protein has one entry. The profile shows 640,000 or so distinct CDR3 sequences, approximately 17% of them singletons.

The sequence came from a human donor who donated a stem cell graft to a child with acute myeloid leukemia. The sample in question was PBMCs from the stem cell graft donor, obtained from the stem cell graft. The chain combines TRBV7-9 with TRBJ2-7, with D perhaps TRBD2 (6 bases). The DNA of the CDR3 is TGTGCCAGCAGCTTGGGGGGAAAGGACGAGCAGTACTTC. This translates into CASSLGGKDEQYF.